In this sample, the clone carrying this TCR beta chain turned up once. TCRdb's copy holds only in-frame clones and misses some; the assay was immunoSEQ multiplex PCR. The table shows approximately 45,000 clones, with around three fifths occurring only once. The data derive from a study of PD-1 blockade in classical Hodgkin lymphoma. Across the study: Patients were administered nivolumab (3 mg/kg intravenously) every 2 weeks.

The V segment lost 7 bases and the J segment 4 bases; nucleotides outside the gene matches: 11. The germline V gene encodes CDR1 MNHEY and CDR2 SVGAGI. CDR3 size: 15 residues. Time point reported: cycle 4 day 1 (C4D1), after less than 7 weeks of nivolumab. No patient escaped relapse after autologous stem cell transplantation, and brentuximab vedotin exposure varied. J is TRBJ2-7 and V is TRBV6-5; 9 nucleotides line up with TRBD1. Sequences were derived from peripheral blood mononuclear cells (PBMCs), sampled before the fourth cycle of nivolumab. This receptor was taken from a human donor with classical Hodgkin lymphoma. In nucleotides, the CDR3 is TGTGCCAGCAAAATCACCGGGACAGGGCGTTACGAGCAGTACTTC. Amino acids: CASKITGTGRYEQYF.